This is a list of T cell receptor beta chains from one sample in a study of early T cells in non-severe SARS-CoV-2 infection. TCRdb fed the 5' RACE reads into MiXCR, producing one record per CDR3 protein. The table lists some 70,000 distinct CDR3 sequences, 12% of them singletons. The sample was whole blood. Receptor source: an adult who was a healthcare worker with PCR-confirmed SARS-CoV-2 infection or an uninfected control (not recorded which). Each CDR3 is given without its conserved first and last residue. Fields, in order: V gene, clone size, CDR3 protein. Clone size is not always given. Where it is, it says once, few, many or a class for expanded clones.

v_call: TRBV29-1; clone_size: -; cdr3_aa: SVEGGYVRDEQF
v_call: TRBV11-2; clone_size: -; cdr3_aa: ASSLGLAARDTQY
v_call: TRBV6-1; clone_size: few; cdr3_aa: ASTTGQLSTDTQY
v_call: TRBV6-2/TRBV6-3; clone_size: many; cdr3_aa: ASSYTGLHNEQF
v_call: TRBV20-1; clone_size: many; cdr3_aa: SAWRSDDWTQY
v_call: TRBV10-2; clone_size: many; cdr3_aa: ASRAGTNSYEQY
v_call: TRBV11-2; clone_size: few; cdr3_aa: ASSFKRNTEAF
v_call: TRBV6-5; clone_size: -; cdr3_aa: ASSYSGQLQKETQY
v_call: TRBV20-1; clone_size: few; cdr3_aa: SARATGVSPLH
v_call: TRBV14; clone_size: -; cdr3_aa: ASSQDPPYEQY
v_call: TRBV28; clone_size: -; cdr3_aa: ASSSTQTSGRFGGEQF
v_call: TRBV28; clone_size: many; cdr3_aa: ASSGSRVSKETQY
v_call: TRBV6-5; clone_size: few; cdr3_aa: ASSRTGTSGNTIY
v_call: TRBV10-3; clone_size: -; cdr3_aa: AISEGLAGSTDTQY
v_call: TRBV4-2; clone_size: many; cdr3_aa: ASSPQGRPDYGYT
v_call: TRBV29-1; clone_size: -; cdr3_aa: SGTGAKNTEAF
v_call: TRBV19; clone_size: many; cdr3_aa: ASTLTGLANYGYT
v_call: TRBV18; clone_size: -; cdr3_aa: ASSPPPPREITEAF
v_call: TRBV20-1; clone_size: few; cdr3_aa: SASRGEPQH
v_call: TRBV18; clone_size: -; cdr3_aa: ASSPNSNEKLF
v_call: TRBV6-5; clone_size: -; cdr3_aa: ASSYSGRGTDTQY
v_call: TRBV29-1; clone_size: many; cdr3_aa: SSRGTDTQY
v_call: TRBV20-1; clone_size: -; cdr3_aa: SARDPRQFYEQY
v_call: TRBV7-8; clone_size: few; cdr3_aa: ASSRSGGSPYEQY
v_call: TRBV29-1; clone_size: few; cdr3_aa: SVEEDPGVNYGYT
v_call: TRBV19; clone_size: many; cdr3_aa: ASSMSGVLATNEKLF